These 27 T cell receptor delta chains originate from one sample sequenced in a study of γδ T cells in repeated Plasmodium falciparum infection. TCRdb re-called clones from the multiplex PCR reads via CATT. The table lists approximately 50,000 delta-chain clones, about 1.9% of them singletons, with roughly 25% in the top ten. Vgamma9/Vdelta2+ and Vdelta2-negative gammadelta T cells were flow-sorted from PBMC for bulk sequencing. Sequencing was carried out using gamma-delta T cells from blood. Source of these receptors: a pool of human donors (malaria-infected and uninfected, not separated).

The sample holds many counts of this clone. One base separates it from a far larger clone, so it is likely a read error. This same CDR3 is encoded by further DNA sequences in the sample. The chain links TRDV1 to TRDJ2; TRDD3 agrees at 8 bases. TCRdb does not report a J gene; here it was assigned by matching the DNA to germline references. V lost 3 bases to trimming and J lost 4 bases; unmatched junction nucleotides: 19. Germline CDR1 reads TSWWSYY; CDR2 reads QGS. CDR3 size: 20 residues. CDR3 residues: CALGETLTSTGGLRTAQLFF. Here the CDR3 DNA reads TGTGCTCTTGGGGAGACCTTAACCAGTACTGGGGGGTTAAGGACAGCACAACTCTTCTTT.

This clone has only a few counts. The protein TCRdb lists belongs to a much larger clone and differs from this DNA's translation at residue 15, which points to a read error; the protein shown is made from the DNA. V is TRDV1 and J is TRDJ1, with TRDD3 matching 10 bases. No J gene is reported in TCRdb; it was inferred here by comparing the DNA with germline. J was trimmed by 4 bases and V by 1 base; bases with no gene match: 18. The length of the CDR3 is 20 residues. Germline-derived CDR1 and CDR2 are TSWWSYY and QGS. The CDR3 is CALGERLSYGGYAFIDKLIF. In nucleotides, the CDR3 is TGTGCTCTTGGGGAACGTCTCTCCTACGGGGGATACGCTTTCATCGATAAACTCATCTTT.

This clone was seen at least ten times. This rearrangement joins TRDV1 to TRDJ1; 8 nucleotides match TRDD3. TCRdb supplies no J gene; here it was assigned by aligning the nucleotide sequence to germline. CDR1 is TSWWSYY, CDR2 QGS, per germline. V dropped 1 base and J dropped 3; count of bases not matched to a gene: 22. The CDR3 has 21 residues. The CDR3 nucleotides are TGTGCTCTTGGGGAACGATTGATCCTACGTGCCTGGGGATACTACGCCGATAAACTCATCTTT. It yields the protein CALGERLILRAWGYYADKLIF.

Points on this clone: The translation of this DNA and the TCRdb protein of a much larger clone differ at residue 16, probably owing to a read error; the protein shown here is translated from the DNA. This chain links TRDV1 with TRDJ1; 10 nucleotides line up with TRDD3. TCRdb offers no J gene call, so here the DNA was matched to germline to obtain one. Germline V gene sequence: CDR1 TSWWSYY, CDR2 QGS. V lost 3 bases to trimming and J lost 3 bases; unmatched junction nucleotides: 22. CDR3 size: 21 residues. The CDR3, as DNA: TGTGCTCTTGGGGACCACTTCCTTATTCTTGGGGGATACCGGGGCGCCGATAAACTCATCTTT. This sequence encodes CALGDHFLILGGYRGADKLIF.

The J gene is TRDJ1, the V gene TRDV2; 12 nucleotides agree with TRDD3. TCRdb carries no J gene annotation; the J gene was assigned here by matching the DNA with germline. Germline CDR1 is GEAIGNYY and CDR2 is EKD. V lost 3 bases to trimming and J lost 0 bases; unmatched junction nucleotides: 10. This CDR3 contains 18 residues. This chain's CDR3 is CACDPLGDTSSYTDKLIF. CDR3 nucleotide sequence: TGTGCCTGTGACCCACTGGGGGATACATCCTCGTACACCGATAAACTCATCTTT.

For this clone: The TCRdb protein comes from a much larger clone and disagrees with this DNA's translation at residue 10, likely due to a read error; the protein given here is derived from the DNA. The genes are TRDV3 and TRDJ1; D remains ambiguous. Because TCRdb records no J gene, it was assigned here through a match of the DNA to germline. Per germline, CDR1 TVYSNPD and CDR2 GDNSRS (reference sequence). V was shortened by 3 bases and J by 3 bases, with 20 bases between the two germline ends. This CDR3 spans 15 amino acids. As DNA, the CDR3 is TGTGCCTTCCCATACTTTGCTTATTACCCCGATAAACTCATCTTT. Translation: CAFPYFAYYPDKLIF.

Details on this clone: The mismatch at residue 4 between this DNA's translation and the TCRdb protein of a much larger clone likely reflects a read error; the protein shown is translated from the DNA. The CDR3 spells CALEGVLGNTNTDKLIF. In DNA form, the CDR3 reads TGTGCCTTGGAGGGGGTACTGGGGAATACCAACACCGATAAACTCATCTTT. The chain joins TRDV3 to TRDJ1, with TRDD3 identical over 7 bases. Since TCRdb gives no J gene, matching the DNA to germline was used here to assign it. Germline assignment: CDR1 TVYSNPD and CDR2 GDNSRS (reference sequence). This CDR3 spans 17 amino acids. The ends lost 3 bases at V and 0 bases at J; junction bases unmatched: 16.

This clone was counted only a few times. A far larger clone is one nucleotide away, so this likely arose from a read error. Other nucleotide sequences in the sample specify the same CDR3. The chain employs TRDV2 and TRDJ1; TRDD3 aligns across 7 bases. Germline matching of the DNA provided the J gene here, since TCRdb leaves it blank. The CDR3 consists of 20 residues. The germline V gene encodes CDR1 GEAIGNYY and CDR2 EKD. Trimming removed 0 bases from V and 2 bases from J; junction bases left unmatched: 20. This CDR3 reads CACDTEEVRGYEGVTDKLIF. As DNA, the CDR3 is TGTGCCTGTGACACCGAGGAAGTACGGGGATATGAGGGGGTTACCGATAAACTCATCTTT.

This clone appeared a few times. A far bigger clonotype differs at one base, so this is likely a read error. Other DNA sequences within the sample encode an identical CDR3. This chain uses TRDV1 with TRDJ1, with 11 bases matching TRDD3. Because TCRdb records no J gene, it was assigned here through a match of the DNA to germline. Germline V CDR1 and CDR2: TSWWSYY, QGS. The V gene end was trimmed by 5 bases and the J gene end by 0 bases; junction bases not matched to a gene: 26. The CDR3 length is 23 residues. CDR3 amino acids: CALGSTWAAPFLFGGYDTDKLIF. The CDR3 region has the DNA TGTGCTCTTGGGTCTACTTGGGCGGCTCCCTTCCTGTTTGGGGGATACGACACCGATAAACTCATCTTT.

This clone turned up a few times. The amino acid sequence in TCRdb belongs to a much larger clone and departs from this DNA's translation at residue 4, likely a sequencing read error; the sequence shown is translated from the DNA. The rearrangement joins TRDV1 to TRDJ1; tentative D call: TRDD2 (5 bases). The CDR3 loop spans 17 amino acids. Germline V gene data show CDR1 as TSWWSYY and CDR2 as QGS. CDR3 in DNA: TGTGCTCTTAGGGAAGCTTTTCCTCCCGAATACACCGATAAACTCATCTTT. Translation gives CALREAFPPEYTDKLIF.

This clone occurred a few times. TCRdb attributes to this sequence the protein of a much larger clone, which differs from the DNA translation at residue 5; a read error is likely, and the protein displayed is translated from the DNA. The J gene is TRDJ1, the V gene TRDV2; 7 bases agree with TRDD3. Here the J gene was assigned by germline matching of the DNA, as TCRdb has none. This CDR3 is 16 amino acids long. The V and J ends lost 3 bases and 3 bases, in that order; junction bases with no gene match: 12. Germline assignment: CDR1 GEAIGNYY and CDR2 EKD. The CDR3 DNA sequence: TGTGCCTGTGACGCCGTGGGATACCAGTTTTCCGATAAACTCATCTTT. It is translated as CACDAVGYQFSDKLIF.

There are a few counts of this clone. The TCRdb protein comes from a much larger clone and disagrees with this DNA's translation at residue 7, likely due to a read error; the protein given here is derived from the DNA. DNA for the CDR3: TGTGCTCTTGGGGAACCCTCCCTCCAAGTACTGGGGGAGAAGTACACCGATAAACTCATCTTT. This sequence encodes CALGEPSLQVLGEKYTDKLIF. The chain combines TRDV1 with TRDJ1; 9 bases line up with TRDD3. Germline V gives CDR1 TSWWSYY, CDR2 QGS. This CDR3 has 21 residues. Germline trimming cut 1 base from V and 0 bases from J; bases unmatched to any gene: 18.

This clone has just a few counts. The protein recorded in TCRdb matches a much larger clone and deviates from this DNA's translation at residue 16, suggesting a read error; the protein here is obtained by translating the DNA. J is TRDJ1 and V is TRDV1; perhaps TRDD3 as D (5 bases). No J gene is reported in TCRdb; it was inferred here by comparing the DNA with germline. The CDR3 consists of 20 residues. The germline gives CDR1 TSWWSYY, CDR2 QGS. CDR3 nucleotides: TGTGCTCTTGGGGAAAACAGCTGGCCATCCTCGGGGGTCCTCACCGGTAAACTCATCTTT. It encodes CALGENSWPSSGVLTGKLIF.

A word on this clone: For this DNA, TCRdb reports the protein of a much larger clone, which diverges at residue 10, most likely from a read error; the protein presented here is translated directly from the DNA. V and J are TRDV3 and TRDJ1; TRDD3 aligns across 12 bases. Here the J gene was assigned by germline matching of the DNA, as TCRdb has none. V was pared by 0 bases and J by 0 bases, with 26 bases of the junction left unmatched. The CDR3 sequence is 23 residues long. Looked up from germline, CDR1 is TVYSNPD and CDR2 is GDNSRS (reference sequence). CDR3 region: CAFRLYPTLEHWGIPKYTDKLIF. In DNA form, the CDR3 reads TGTGCCTTTAGGCTGTACCCTACGCTGGAACACTGGGGGATACCGAAGTACACCGATAAACTCATCTTT. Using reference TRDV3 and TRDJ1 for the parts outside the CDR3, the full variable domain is CDKVTQSSPDQTVASGSEVVLLCTYDTVYSNPDLFWYRIRPDYSFQFVFYGDNSRSEGADFTQGRFSVKHILTQKAFHLVISPVRTEDSATYYCAFRLYPTLEHWGIPKYTDKLIFGKGTRVTVEP.

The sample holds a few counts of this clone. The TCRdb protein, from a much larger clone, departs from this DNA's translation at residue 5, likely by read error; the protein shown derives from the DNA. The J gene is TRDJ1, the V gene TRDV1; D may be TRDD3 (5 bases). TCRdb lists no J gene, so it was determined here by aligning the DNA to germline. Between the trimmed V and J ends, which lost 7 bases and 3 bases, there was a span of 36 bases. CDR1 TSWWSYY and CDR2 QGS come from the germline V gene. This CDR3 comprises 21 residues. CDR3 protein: CALVGLPGVQGMIFIPDKLIF. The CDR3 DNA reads TGTGCTCTTGTGGGACTCCCAGGGGTCCAAGGGATGATCTTCATACCCGATAAACTCATCTTT.

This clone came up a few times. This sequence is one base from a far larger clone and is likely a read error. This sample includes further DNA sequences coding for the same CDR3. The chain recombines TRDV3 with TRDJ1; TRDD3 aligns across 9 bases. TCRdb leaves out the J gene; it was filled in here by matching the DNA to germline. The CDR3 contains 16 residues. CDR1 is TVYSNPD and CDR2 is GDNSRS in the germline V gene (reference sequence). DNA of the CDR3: TGCGCCTTGTCGGGGGACTGGGGGACCTCCACCGATAAACTCATCTTT. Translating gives CALSGDWGTSTDKLIF.

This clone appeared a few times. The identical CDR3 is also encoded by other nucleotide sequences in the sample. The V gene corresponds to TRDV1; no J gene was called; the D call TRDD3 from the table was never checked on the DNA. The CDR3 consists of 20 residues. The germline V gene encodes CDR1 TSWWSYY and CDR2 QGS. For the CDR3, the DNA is TGTGCTCTTGGGGAACGGGCTTTACCTCGAAACTGGGTATACACCGATAAACTCATCTTC. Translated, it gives CALGERALPRNWVYTDKLIF.

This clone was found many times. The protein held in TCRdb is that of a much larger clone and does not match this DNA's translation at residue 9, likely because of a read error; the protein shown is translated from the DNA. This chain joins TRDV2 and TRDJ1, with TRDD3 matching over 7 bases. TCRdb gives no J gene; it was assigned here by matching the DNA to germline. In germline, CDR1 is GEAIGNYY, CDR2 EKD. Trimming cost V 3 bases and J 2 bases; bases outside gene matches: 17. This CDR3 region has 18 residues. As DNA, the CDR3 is TGTGCCTGTGACCCGGTACTGGGGTATACAAGAGAGACCGATAAACTCATCTTT. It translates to CACDPVLGYTRETDKLIF.

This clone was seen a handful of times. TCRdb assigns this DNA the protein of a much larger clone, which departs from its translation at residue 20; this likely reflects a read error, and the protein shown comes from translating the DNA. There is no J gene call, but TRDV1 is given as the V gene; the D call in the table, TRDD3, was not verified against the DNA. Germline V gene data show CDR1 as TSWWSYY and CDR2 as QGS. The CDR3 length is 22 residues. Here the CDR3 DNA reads TGTGCTCTTGGGGCCCTCCTTATCCCCTTGTGGGGGATACGAGGGTACACCGATAAACCCATCTTT. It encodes CALGALLIPLWGIRGYTDKPIF.

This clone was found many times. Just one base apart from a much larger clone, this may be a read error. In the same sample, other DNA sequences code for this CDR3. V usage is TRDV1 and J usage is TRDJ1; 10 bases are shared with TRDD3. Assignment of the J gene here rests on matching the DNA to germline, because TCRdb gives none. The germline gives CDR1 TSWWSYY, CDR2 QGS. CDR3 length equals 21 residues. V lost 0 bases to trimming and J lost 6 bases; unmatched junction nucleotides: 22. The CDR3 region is CALGELGWGSLYWGIRHKLIF. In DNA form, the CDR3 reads TGTGCTCTTGGGGAACTGGGTTGGGGCTCCCTGTACTGGGGGATCCGGCATAAACTCATCTTT.

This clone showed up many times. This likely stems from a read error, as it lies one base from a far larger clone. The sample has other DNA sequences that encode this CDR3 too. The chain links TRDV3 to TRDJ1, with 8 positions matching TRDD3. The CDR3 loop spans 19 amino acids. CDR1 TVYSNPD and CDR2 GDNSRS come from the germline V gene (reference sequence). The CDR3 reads CAFTCPSTGYDLDTDKLIF. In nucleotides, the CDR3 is TGTGCCTTTACGTGTCCGAGTACGGGATACGACCTCGACACCGATAAGCTCATCTTT. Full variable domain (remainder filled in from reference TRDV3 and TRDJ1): CDKVTQSSPDQTVASGSEVVLLCTYDTVYSNPDLFWYRIRPDYSFQFVFYGDNSRSEGADFTQGRFSVKHILTQKAFHLVISPVRTEDSATYYCAFTCPSTGYDLDTDKLIFGKGTRVTVEP.

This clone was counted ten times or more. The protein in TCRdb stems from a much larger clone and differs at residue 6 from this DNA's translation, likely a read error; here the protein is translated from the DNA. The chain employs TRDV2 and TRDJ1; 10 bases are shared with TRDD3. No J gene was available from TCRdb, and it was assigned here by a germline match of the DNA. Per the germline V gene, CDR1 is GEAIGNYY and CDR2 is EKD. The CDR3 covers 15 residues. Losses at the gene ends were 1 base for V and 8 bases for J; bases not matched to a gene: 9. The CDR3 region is CACDTGVLGDDKLIF. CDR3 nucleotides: TGTGCCTGTGACACGGGAGTACTGGGGGATGACAAACTCATCTTT.

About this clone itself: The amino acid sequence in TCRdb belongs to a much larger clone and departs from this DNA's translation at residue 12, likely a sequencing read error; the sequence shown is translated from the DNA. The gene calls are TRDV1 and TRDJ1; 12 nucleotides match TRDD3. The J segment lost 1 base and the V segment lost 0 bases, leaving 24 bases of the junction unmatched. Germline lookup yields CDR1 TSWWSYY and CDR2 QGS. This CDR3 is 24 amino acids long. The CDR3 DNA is TGTGCTCTTGGGGAACTGGGTAGGGCGCCCTCTCATTACTGGGGGATACCCCGCACCGATAAACTCATCTTT. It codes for CALGELGRAPSHYWGIPRTDKLIF.

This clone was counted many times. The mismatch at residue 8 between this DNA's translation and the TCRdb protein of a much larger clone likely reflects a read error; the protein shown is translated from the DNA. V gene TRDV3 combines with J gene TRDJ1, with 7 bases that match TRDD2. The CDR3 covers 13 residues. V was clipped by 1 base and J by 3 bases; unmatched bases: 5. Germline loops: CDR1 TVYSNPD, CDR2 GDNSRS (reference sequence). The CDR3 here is CAFKLSYADKLIF. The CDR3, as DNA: TGTGCCTTTAAGCTTTCCTACGCCGATAAACTCATCTTT.

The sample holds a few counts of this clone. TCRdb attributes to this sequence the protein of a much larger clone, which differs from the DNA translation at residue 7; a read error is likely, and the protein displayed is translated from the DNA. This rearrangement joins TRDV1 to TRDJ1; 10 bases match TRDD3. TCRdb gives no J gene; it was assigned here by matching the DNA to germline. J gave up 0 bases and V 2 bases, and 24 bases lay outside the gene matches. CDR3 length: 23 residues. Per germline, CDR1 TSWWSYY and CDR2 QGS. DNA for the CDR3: TGTGCTCTTGGGGAAGGTTTTTTCCCTTCGTTCGTACTGGGGGATGGATACACCGATAAACTCATCTTT. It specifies CALGEGFFPSFVLGDGYTDKLIF.

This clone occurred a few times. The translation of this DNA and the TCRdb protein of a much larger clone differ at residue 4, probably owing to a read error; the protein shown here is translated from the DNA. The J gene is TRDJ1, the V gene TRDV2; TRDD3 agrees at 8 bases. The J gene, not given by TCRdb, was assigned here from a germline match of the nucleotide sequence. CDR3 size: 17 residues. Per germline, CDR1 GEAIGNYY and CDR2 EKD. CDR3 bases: TGTGCCTGTGTCACCGTACTGGGGGCCCCGTACACCGATAAACTCATCTTT. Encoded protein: CACVTVLGAPYTDKLIF.

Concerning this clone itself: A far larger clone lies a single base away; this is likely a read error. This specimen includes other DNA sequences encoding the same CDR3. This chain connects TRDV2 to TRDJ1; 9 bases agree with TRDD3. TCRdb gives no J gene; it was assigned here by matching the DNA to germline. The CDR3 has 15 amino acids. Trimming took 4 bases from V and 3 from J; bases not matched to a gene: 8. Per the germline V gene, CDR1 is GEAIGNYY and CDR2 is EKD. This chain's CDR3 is CACDMLGGIPDKLIF. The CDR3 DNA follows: TGTGCCTGTGATATGTTGGGGGGGATACCCGATAAACTCATCTTT.